A single sample is the source of the 18 T cell receptor beta chains below, sequenced in a study of cytomegalovirus exposure and HLA in healthy donors. This PCR relied on a set of 60 Vbeta primers and 13 Jbeta primers. Here immunoSEQ multiplex PCR was the method, and the copy in TCRdb shows in-frame clones only, minus some. This table has 120,000 or so clones, less than 85% appearing once. The sequencing input was PBMCs. The origin of the receptors is a man aged 18 to 35 in good health and CMV-seropositive.

V usage is TRBV18 and J usage is TRBJ1-4, with D possibly matching TRBD1 (6 bases). V lost 2 bases to trimming and J lost 7 bases, with 14 bases between them. Germline lookup yields CDR1 KGHSH and CDR2 LQKENI. This CDR3 is built from 15 residues. CDR3 sequence reads: CASSPVSGVVEKLFF. The CDR3 DNA is TGTGCCAGCTCACCAGTATCAGGGGTCGTTGAAAAACTGTTTTTT.

The rearrangement uses TRBV27 and TRBJ1-5; D is undetermined. This CDR3 spans 16 amino acids. Per germline, CDR1 MNHEY and CDR2 SMNVEV (reference sequence). The ends were cut back, 2 bases at V and 0 bases at J, with 11 bases in the middle. The CDR3 DNA reads as TGTGCCAGCAGTTTAGAAAAGCGCTATAGCAATCAGCCCCAGCATTTT. This gives the protein CASSLEKRYSNQPQHF.

The chain joins TRBV5-4 to TRBJ2-6; 7 nucleotides match TRBD1. The CDR3 covers 15 residues. The germline V gene encodes CDR1 SGHNT and CDR2 YYREEE (reference sequence). Losses at the gene ends were 9 bases for V and 0 bases for J; bases not matched to a gene: 6. The CDR3 DNA follows: TGTGCCACCCGACAGGGCCTCTCTGGGGCCAACGTCCTGACTTTC. It yields the protein CATRQGLSGANVLTF.

This clone was found a few times. The rearrangement uses TRBV6-5 and TRBJ1-1; 8 positions match TRBD1. Looked up from germline, CDR1 is MNHEY and CDR2 is SVGAGI. The CDR3 sequence is 15 residues long. The V and J ends lost 5 bases and 5 bases, in that order; junction bases with no gene match: 10. The CDR3 DNA reads TGTGCCAGCAGTCAGGGGGGACAGGCGATAACTGAAGCTTTCTTT. This gives the protein CASSQGGQAITEAFF.

This chain uses TRBV13 with TRBJ2-3; the match to TRBD2 covers 14 bases. The germline CDR1 and CDR2 sequences are PRHDT and FYEKMQ (reference sequence). This CDR3 contains 19 residues. With V trimmed by 4 bases and J by 2 bases, 11 bases remained unmatched. The CDR3 nucleotides read TGTGCCAGCAGCTCCCGACTAGCGGGGGGGACCCCCCCCACAGATACGCAGTATTTT. Translated: CASSSRLAGGTPPTDTQYF. Complete variable domain (other parts from reference TRBV13 and TRBJ2-3): AAGVIQSPRHLIKEKRETATLKCYPIPRHDTVYWYQQGPGQDPQFLISFYEKMQSDKGSIPDRFSAQQFSDYHSELNMSSLELGDSALYFCASSSRLAGGTPPTDTQYFGPGTRLTVL.

The J gene is TRBJ2-7, the V gene TRBV14, with D uncertain. The CDR3 sequence is 13 residues long. The V gene lost 0 bases and the J gene lost 2 bases, with 5 bases spanning the gap. Per germline, CDR1 SGHDN and CDR2 FVKESK. The CDR3 bases are TGTGCCAGCAGCCAAGATGCGCCCTACGAGCAGTACTTC. It specifies CASSQDAPYEQYF.

This clone appeared a few times. The rearrangement links TRBV14 to TRBJ1-6; weak D call: TRBD1 (6 bases). The CDR3 length is 16 residues. With 1 base removed from V and 1 base from J, the gap between germline ends came to 8 bases. Per germline, CDR1 SGHDN and CDR2 FVKESK. The DNA for the CDR3 is TGTGCCAGCAGCCAAGCCCAGGGGTCCTATAATTCACCCCTCCACTTT. Its protein product is CASSQAQGSYNSPLHF. The variable domain in full, completed from reference TRBV14 and TRBJ1-6, reads EAGVTQFPSHSVIEKGQTVTLRCDPISGHDNLYWYRRVMGKEIKFLLHFVKESKQDESGMPNNRFLAERTGGTYSTLKVQPAELEDSGVYFCASSQAQGSYNSPLHFGNGTRLTVT.

This clone occurred once. The chain employs TRBV19 and TRBJ1-2; a possible D gene is TRBD1 (5 bases). Germline V CDR1 and CDR2: LNHDA, SQIVND (reference sequence). This CDR3 is built from 14 residues. Between the trimmed V and J ends, which lost 5 bases and 4 bases, there was a span of 14 bases. This CDR3 reads CASSPLDTGYGYTF. CDR3 nucleotide sequence: TGTGCCAGTAGTCCCCTCGACACAGGCTATGGCTACACCTTC.

The chain joins TRBV30 to TRBJ2-7, with a tentative D call TRBD1 (5 bases). The V end was cut by 0 bases, the J end by 2 bases, with 11 bases between. Germline V CDR1 and CDR2: GTSNPN, SVGIG (reference sequence). CDR3 length: 14 residues. Here the CDR3 DNA reads TGTGCCTGGAGTGTTAGTAGGGGCACCTACGAGCAGTACTTC. Translation gives CAWSVSRGTYEQYF.

The CDR3 reads CASGLGSTGNYGYTF. In DNA form, the CDR3 reads TGTGCTAGTGGTTTGGGATCGACAGGTAACTATGGCTACACCTTC. The V call is TRBV12-5, the J call TRBJ1-2; perhaps TRBD1 as D (6 bases). Trimming shortened V by 1 base and J by 1 base, and 10 bases separated the two germline ends. Germline V gives CDR1 LGHNT, CDR2 FRNRAP. The CDR3 extends over 15 amino acids.

This sequence joins TRBV15 and TRBJ2-1, with TRBD2 identical over 10 bases. This CDR3 contains 14 residues. The V gene's germline CDR1 is LNHNV and CDR2 YYDKDF (reference sequence). V was pared by 5 bases and J by 7 bases, with 5 bases of the junction left unmatched. The CDR3 region is CATSPAGGLNEQFF. The CDR3 nucleotides are TGTGCCACCAGCCCAGCGGGGGGGCTTAATGAGCAGTTCTTC.

The CDR3 DNA reads TGTGCCAGTAGTACCTCGTTTAGTGTGGATCAGCCCCAGCATTTT. Protein: CASSTSFSVDQPQHF. This chain connects TRBV19 to TRBJ1-5; D gene uncertain. CDR1 is LNHDA and CDR2 is SQIVND in the germline V gene (reference sequence). The CDR3 consists of 15 residues. The ends were cut back, 4 bases at V and 5 bases at J, with 15 bases in the middle.

This clone was counted only a few times. V gene TRBV28 combines with J gene TRBJ2-3; a weak D match, TRBD2 (5 bases). Trimming removed 4 bases at V and 3 bases at J, with 11 bases between. CDR3 size: 14 residues. Germline CDR1 is MDHEN and CDR2 is SYDVKM. CDR3 amino acids: CASSYSDWTDTQYF. The CDR3 nucleotides are TGTGCCAGCAGTTACTCGGACTGGACAGATACGCAGTATTTT.

CDR3 sequence reads: CASSSTDYGYTF. In nucleotides, the CDR3 is TGTGCCAGCAGCTCAACAGACTATGGCTACACCTTC. The chain uses TRBV9 and TRBJ1-2; the D is unclear. The CDR3 is 12 amino acids. With 4 bases removed from V and 3 bases from J, the gap between germline ends came to 7 bases. Germline V lookup: CDR1 SGDLS, CDR2 YYNGEE.

V and J are TRBV5-6 and TRBJ2-3; a possible D gene is TRBD2 (6 bases). Trimming cost V 6 bases and J 2 bases, with 16 bases left between them. From germline, CDR1 is SGHDT and CDR2 YYEEEE. The CDR3 is made up of 15 amino acids. The CDR3 sequence is CASTGGAQITDTQYF. CDR3 sequence (DNA): TGTGCCAGCACCGGCGGGGCTCAAATCACAGATACGCAGTATTTT.

The V gene is TRBV7-3, the J gene TRBJ2-5; weak D call: TRBD1 (5 bases). Germline V gene lookup returns CDR1 SGHTA and CDR2 FQGTGA. The CDR3 runs to 15 residues. With 0 bases removed from V and 5 bases from J, the gap between germline ends came to 13 bases. For the CDR3, the DNA is TGTGCCAGCAGCTTAACGGTTGGGGCTGGGGAGACCCAGTACTTC. This codes for CASSLTVGAGETQYF.

The V and J genes are TRBV14 and TRBJ2-5; perhaps TRBD2 as D (6 bases). The J call may be mistaken, given a closer DNA end match to TRBJ2-7. Germline lookup yields CDR1 SGHDN and CDR2 FVKESK. The CDR3 sequence is 16 residues long. The CDR3 spells CASSQGRAGNSYEQYF. The CDR3 nucleotides read TGTGCCAGCAGCCAAGGGAGGGCCGGGAACTCCTACGAGCAGTACTTC.

The rearrangement links TRBV9 to TRBJ1-4; the D gene is possibly TRBD1 (5 bases). The V end was cut by 0 bases, the J end by 4 bases, with 10 bases between. Germline V lookup: CDR1 SGDLS, CDR2 YYNGEE. This CDR3 has 15 amino acids. Here the CDR3 DNA reads TGTGCCAGCAGCGTAGGGGGCAGGTTTAATGAAAAACTGTTTTTT. Its translation is CASSVGGRFNEKLFF.